The 5 T cell receptor beta chains below all came from one sample that was sequenced in a study of CD8+CD57+ T cells in acquired aplastic anemia. It was genomic DNA that served as the template for profiling TCR beta VDJ and CDR3. Via MiXCR, TCRdb re-called the reads, giving one row per CDR3 protein. The sample lists about 68,000 distinct CDR3 sequences, approximately 54% occurring once. Sequencing used sorted CD4+, CD8+, or CD8+CD57+ T cells (not recorded which) from PBMCs. These receptor sequences come from a human donor in good health, serving as a control.

This clonotype was picked up many times. The chain uses TRBV12-5 and TRBJ2-3; 9 nucleotides agree with TRBD2. CDR1 is LGHNT, CDR2 FRNRAP, per germline. CDR3 length equals 18 residues. V was clipped by 2 bases and J by 0 bases; unmatched bases: 9. CDR3 sequence reads: CASGLLPIAGASTDTQYF. The CDR3 nucleotides are TGTGCTAGTGGTTTGCTCCCAATAGCGGGAGCTAGCACAGATACGCAGTATTTT.

The V and J genes are TRBV5-1 and TRBJ2-1; 9 positions agree with TRBD2. The V gene's germline CDR1 is SGHRS and CDR2 YFSETQ. The CDR3 loop spans 15 amino acids. V was clipped by 2 bases and J by 9 bases; unmatched bases: 9. CDR3 loop: CASSLGPSGNSEQFF. The CDR3 bases are TGCGCCAGCAGCTTAGGGCCTAGCGGGAACAGTGAGCAGTTCTTC.

The genes are TRBV29-1 and TRBJ1-5, with D maybe TRBD1 (5 bases). The CDR3 is made up of 13 amino acids. Germline CDR1 reads SQVTM; CDR2 reads ANQGSEA. V lost 6 bases to trimming and J lost 5 bases, with 14 bases between them. DNA for the CDR3: TGCAGCGTGACAACAGGCCCCGATCAGCCCCAGCATTTT. Residues: CSVTTGPDQPQHF.

CDR3 loop: CASSMLDRANYGYTF. The CDR3 DNA reads TGTGCCAGTAGTATGTTGGACAGAGCTAACTATGGCTACACCTTC. The genes are TRBV19 and TRBJ1-2, with a weak D call TRBD1 (6 bases). The CDR3 totals 15 residues. V lost 3 bases and J 0 bases, leaving 11 bases between the germline ends. Germline-derived CDR1 and CDR2 are LNHDA and SQIVND (reference sequence). Drawing the rest from reference TRBV19 and TRBJ1-2, the complete variable domain is DGGITQSPKYLFRKEGQNVTLSCEQNLNHDAMYWYRQDPGQGLRLIYYSQIVNDFQKGDIAEGYSVSREKKESFPLTVTSAQKNPTAFYLCASSMLDRANYGYTFGSGTRLTVV.

This clonotype was observed many times. The rearrangement links TRBV5-1 to TRBJ1-2; 8 bases fit TRBD1. The germline V gene encodes CDR1 SGHRS and CDR2 YFSETQ. J lost 2 bases, V lost 6 bases, and 3 bases had no gene match. This CDR3 region has 13 residues. Here the CDR3 DNA reads TGCGCCAGCACCCCAGGGGGCAACTATGGCTACACCTTC. Translation: CASTPGGNYGYTF.